This record looks at one T cell receptor (beta chain) sequence and its context. Its target is unknown. These data belong to a study of CD8+CD57+ T cells in acquired aplastic anemia. Study details: Healthy donors had, on average, approximately 9.9 million reads for their CD4+ cells. Whole-study findings and limits: CD8+ Simpson's diversity showed no significant patient-control difference.

TCR beta VDJ and CDR3 were profiled, and genomic DNA was the template. TCRdb re-called the reads through MiXCR, storing one row per CDR3 protein. The sample shows roughly 130,000 distinct CDR3 sequences, 48% of them seen only once. Looked up from germline, CDR1 is LNHNV and CDR2 is YYDKDF (reference sequence). V shed 4 bases and J shed 5 bases, with 9 bases lying between them. The CDR3 length is 14 residues. The chain links TRBV15 to TRBJ1-6; D may be TRBD1 (5 bases). Sequenced: sorted CD4+, CD8+, or CD8+CD57+ T cells (not recorded which) from PBMCs. The sequence derives from a human donor in good health, serving as a control. For the CDR3, the DNA is TGTGCCACCAGCACCGACAGAGATAATTCACCCCTCCACTTT. Translating it yields CATSTDRDNSPLHF.